The clone carrying this TCR beta chain was observed a few times. The sample originates from a study of T-cell memory formation after mild COVID-19. Germline CDR1 is KGHSH and CDR2 is LQKENI. The V segment lost 5 bases and the J segment 0 bases; nucleotides outside the gene matches: 8. This CDR3 has 18 residues. TCRdb called the 5' RACE reads again in MiXCR, with one record for every CDR3 protein. There are a few hundred thousand distinct CDR3 sequences in the sample; roughly 22% occur only once, and around 7.7% lies in the top ten. Sequencing was performed on PBMCs or a T cell subset sorted from them (not recorded which). The chain carries TRBV18 and TRBJ1-5, with TRBD1 identical over 12 bases. The source is an adult woman who had mild COVID-19 (a few samples of this study predate the infection). Cell type and time point are not known. The CDR3 coding sequence is TGTGCCAGCTCATTAACCGGGACAGGGGGCAATAGCAATCAGCCCCAGCATTTT. Protein sequence: CASSLTGTGGNSNQPQHF.